The clone carrying this T cell receptor (beta chain) was detected only a few times. Its antigen remains unidentified. The data are from a study of T cell repertoires in cytomegalovirus infection. V shed 3 bases and J shed 5 bases, with 8 bases lying between them. The CDR3 totals 13 residues. CDR1 and CDR2 from the germline V gene are MNHEY and SMNVEV (reference sequence). TCRdb passed the reads through MiXCR, listing each CDR3 protein once. The sample holds about 220,000 distinct CDR3 sequences, 35% to 40% seen once. The sequence derives from a human donor in good health (CMV status not recorded). Some clones in this sample may be carry-over from other donors' samples. The V and J genes are TRBV27 and TRBJ2-1; no clear D gene. Sequences were derived from CD8+ T cells from cultured PBMCs, sampled from culture after CMV antigen stimulation. CDR3 sequence (DNA): TGTGCCAGCAGTTTGAGTGGGGACAATGAGCAGTTCTTC. Its translation: CASSLSGDNEQFF.